A single sample gave rise to the 15 T cell receptor beta chains below, sequenced in a study of blood T cell repertoires in COVID-19. Generated by immunoSEQ multiplex PCR, the TCRdb table keeps only in-frame clones and is missing some. Of 250,000 or so clones in the sample, more than 75% were seen once. The sequenced sample was PBMCs or T cells enriched from blood (not recorded which). These receptor sequences come from a woman in her 50s who had been exposed to COVID-19.

The chain is built from TRBV19 and TRBJ1-1; D might be TRBD1 (6 bases). The V gene lost 5 bases and the J gene lost 2 bases, with 15 bases spanning the gap. In germline, CDR1 is LNHDA, CDR2 SQIVND (reference sequence). There are 15 residues in the CDR3. The CDR3 DNA sequence: TGTGCCAGTAGTCTACAGGCACAGGGTAACACTGAAGCTTTCTTT. It codes for CASSLQAQGNTEAFF. Full variable domain (remainder filled in from reference TRBV19 and TRBJ1-1): DGGITQSPKYLFRKEGQNVTLSCEQNLNHDAMYWYRQDPGQGLRLIYYSQIVNDFQKGDIAEGYSVSREKKESFPLTVTSAQKNPTAFYLCASSLQAQGNTEAFFGQGTRLTVV.

The V gene is TRBV7-9, the J gene TRBJ1-1, with 7 bases that match TRBD1. J lost 4 bases, V lost 5 bases, and 10 bases had no gene match. This CDR3 is built from 15 residues. In germline, CDR1 is SEHNR, CDR2 FQNEAQ (reference sequence). The CDR3 DNA reads as TGTGCCAGCAGCCCCATAGGGGGCTCGACCACTGAAGCTTTCTTT. Amino acid sequence: CASSPIGGSTTEAFF.

The chain joins TRBV6-1 to TRBJ1-4, with D uncertain. Trimming removed 2 bases from V and 4 bases from J, with 11 bases in between. From germline, CDR1 is MNHNS and CDR2 SASEGT. This CDR3 has 15 residues. The CDR3 loop is CASSESRNLNEKLFF. The CDR3 DNA reads as TGTGCCAGCAGTGAAAGCAGGAATCTTAATGAAAAACTGTTTTTT.

This chain uses TRBV7-3 with TRBJ2-2; D is perhaps TRBD2 (7 bases). The CDR3 is 13 residues long. Germline CDR1 SGHTA, CDR2 FQGTGA. V gave up 6 bases and J gave up 6 bases, with 11 bases separating them. DNA of the CDR3: TGTGCCAGCAGACGCGGGGGCGCCGGGGAGCTGTTTTTT. Protein product: CASRRGGAGELFF. Full variable domain (outside the CDR3, taken from reference TRBV7-3 and TRBJ2-2): GAGVSQTPSNKVTEKGKYVELRCDPISGHTALYWYRQSLGQGPEFLIYFQGTGAADDSGLPNDRFFAVRPEGSVSTLKIQRTERGDSAVYLCASRRGGAGELFFGEGSRLTVL.

The chain joins TRBV9 to TRBJ2-7; a weak D match, TRBD2 (5 bases). Trimming took off 4 bases at V and 2 bases at J, with 16 bases between the two ends. There are 15 residues in the CDR3. Germline loops: CDR1 SGDLS, CDR2 YYNGEE. CDR3 sequence: CASSLGIGQPYEQYF. CDR3 DNA sequence: TGTGCCAGCAGCCTCGGGATAGGGCAGCCCTACGAGCAGTACTTC.

In this sample, this clone turned up a few times. The rearrangement links TRBV19 to TRBJ1-1; 8 bases fit TRBD1. Unmatched junction bases numbered 11, after V lost 4 bases and J lost 4 bases. Looked up from germline, CDR1 is LNHDA and CDR2 is SQIVND (reference sequence). The CDR3 consists of 16 residues. The CDR3 is CASSTAGQGIGTEAFF. CDR3 DNA sequence: TGTGCCAGTAGTACAGCTGGACAGGGAATTGGCACTGAAGCTTTCTTT.

The rearrangement joins TRBV19 to TRBJ1-1; D remains unclear. This CDR3 is 13 amino acids long. Germline assignment: CDR1 LNHDA and CDR2 SQIVND (reference sequence). The ends were cut back, 1 base at V and 5 bases at J, with 8 bases in the middle. CDR3 sequence (DNA): TGTGCCAGTAGTATAGTGAAGGAGACTGAAGCTTTCTTT. This gives the protein CASSIVKETEAFF.

The CDR3 nucleotides are TGCGCCAGCCAGAAAACGGGACAATACAATGAGCAGTTCTTC. This gives the protein CASQKTGQYNEQFF. V gene TRBV5-1 combines with J gene TRBJ2-1, with D perhaps TRBD1 (6 bases). The CDR3 is 14 residues long. Trimming left V 7 bases short and J 4 bases short, with 15 bases between. Looked up from germline, CDR1 is SGHRS and CDR2 is YFSETQ.

This sequence joins TRBV11-2 and TRBJ2-7; D might be TRBD1 (6 bases). Germline loops: CDR1 SGHAT, CDR2 FQNNGV. This CDR3 region has 13 residues. V lost 2 bases and J lost 6, with 11 bases in between. The CDR3 region has the DNA TGTGCCAGCAGCTTACAGGGGCCGGGCGAGCAGTACTTC. Amino acid sequence: CASSLQGPGEQYF.

This sequence joins TRBV18 and TRBJ2-5; TRBD1 might be the D (5 bases). V was shortened by 2 bases and J by 5 bases, with 9 bases between the two germline ends. The germline V gene encodes CDR1 KGHSH and CDR2 LQKENI. This CDR3 region has 13 residues. In DNA, the CDR3 is TGTGCCAGCTCACCAGGGGCGAGGGAGACCCAGTACTTC. This translates into CASSPGARETQYF.

The chain links TRBV5-1 to TRBJ1-4; 7 bases agree with TRBD1. The CDR3 consists of 15 residues. The junction had 7 bases not matched to a gene; V was cut back by 1 base and J by 7 bases. The germline V gene encodes CDR1 SGHRS and CDR2 YFSETQ. CDR3 loop: CASSLSQTGSEKLFF. In DNA, the CDR3 is TGCGCCAGCAGCTTGAGTCAGACAGGGAGTGAAAAACTGTTTTTT.

The chain employs TRBV4-3 and TRBJ2-7; a possible D gene is TRBD2 (5 bases). Trimming cost V 0 bases and J 7 bases, with 10 bases left between them. This CDR3 is 13 amino acids long. Germline-derived CDR1 and CDR2 are LGHNA and YSLEER. The chain's CDR3 is CASSQEGRGEQYF. The CDR3 coding sequence is TGCGCCAGCAGCCAAGAAGGGAGAGGGGAGCAGTACTTC.

The V and J genes are TRBV6-4 and TRBJ1-6, with D unclear. Trimming cost V 8 bases and J 8 bases, with 13 bases left between them. The CDR3 is 13 amino acids. Germline assignment: CDR1 MRHNA and CDR2 SNTAGT. CDR3 in amino acids: CASGEGRDSPLHF. The CDR3 region has the DNA TGTGCCAGCGGGGAGGGTCGGGATTCACCCCTCCACTTT.

CDR3 residues: CASSLFFLQGTEAFF. The CDR3 DNA sequence: TGTGCCAGCAGCTTGTTTTTTCTCCAGGGGACTGAAGCTTTCTTT. The V and J genes are TRBV11-2 and TRBJ1-1; D is perhaps TRBD1 (6 bases). Looked up from germline, CDR1 is SGHAT and CDR2 is FQNNGV. The CDR3 consists of 15 residues. Trimming shortened V by 3 bases and J by 5 bases, and 16 bases separated the two germline ends.

V gene TRBV12-5 combines with J gene TRBJ1-2; D may be TRBD1 (5 bases). The V end lost 0 bases, the J end lost 6 bases, and 5 bases lay between the germline ends. The germline V gene encodes CDR1 LGHNT and CDR2 FRNRAP. The CDR3 has 12 residues. The CDR3 DNA is TGTGCTAGTGGTTTGGTACAGGATGGCTACACCTTC. Protein: CASGLVQDGYTF.